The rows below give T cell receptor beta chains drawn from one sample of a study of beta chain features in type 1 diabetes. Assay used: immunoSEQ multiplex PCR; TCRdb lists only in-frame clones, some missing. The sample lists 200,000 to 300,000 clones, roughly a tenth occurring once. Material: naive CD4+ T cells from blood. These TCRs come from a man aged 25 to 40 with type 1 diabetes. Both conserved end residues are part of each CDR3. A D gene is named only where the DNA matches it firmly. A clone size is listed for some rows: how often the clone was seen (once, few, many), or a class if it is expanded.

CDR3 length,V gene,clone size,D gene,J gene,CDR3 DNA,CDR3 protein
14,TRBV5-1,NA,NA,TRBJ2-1,TGCGCCAGCAGCTTGTACATTACCTACAATGAGCAGTTCTTC,CASSLYITYNEQFF
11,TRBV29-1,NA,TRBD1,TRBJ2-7,TGCAGCGTTGGGACAGGGAGCGAGCAGTACTTC,CSVGTGSEQYF
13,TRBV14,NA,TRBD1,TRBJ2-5,TGTGCCAGCAGCCAGGACAGGGCTAAGACCCAGTACTTC,CASSQDRAKTQYF
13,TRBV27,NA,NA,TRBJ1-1,TGTGCCAGCAGTTGGTCAGGGAGGGCTGAAGCTTTCTTT,CASSWSGRAEAFF
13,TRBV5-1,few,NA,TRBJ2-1,TGCGCCAGCAGCTTAACTAGATCTAATGAGCAGTTCTTC,CASSLTRSNEQFF
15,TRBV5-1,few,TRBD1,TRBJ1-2,TGCGCCAGCAGCCCTGGGGACAGGGAAACCTATGGCTACACCTTC,CASSPGDRETYGYTF
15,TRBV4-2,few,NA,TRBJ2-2,TGTGCCAGCAGCCGACCGGACAGGAACACCGGGGAGCTGTTTTTT,CASSRPDRNTGELFF
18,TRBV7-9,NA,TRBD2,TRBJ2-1,TGTGCCAGCAGCTTAAGTCAAGTAGCGGGGGTCCGGTACAATGAGCAGTTCTTC,CASSLSQVAGVRYNEQFF
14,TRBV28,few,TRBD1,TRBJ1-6,TGTGCCAGCAGCACCGGACAGGTGAATTCACCCCTCCACTTT,CASSTGQVNSPLHF
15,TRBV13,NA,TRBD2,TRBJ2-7,TGTGCCAGCAGCTTACGAGCGGGGGCCTCCTACGAGCAGTACTTC,CASSLRAGASYEQYF
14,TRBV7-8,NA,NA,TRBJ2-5,TGTGCCAGCAGCTTACGATTCCAACGGGAGACCCAGTACTTC,CASSLRFQRETQYF
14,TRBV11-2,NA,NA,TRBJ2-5,TGTGCCAGCAGCTTAGTGGGGGGAGGAGAGACCCAGTACTTC,CASSLVGGGETQYF
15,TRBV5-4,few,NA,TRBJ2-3,TGTGCCAGCAGCTCTAAACAGATGGTAACAGATACGCAGTATTTT,CASSSKQMVTDTQYF
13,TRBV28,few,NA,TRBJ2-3,TGTGCCAGCAGTTATACTAGCACAGATACGCAGTATTTT,CASSYTSTDTQYF
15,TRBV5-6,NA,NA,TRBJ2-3,TGTGCCAGCAGCTTGGCCGACAGAAACACAGATACGCAGTATTTT,CASSLADRNTDTQYF
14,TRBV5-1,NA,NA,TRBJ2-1,TGCGCCAGCAGCTTGGAGGCAGGGGTTAATGAGCAGTTCTTC,CASSLEAGVNEQFF
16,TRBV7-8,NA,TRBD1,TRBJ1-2,TGTGCCAGCAGCTTAGCAAGAGGGACAGGGGTCTATGGCTACACCTTC,CASSLARGTGVYGYTF
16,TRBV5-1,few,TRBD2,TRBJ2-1,TGCGCCAGCAGCGGCGACCTGTCGGGGGGGCGCAATGAGCAGTTCTTC,CASSGDLSGGRNEQFF
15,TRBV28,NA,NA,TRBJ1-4,TGTGCCAGCAGCCCTCGCGCGACCTTGAGGGAAAAACTGTTTTTT,CASSPRATLREKLFF
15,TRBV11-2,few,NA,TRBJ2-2,TGTGCCAGCAGCTTAGGAGTGGTTGAGAGCGGGGAGCTGTTTTTT,CASSLGVVESGELFF
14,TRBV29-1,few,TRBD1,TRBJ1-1,TGCAGCGTTGCCGGACAGGGATTGACCACTGAAGCTTTCTTT,CSVAGQGLTTEAFF
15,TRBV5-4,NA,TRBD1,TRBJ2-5,TGTGCCAGCAGCCGGGACAGGTCAGACGTTGAGACCCAGTACTTC,CASSRDRSDVETQYF
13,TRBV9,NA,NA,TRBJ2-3,TGTGCCAGCAGCGTAGTCCTCACAGATACGCAGTATTTT,CASSVVLTDTQYF
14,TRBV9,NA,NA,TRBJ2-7,TGTGCCAGCAGCGTAGGCGCCTCCACCTACGAGCAGTACTTC,CASSVGASTYEQYF
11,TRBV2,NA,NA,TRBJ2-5,TGTGCCAGCAGAAGAGGCGCGACCCAGTACTTC,CASRRGATQYF
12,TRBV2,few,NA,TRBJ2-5,TGTGCCAGCAGCGGGTTACAAGAGACCCAGTACTTC,CASSGLQETQYF
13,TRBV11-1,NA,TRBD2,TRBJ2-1,TGTGCCAGCAGCTCCGGGGAGGGAATTGAGCAGTTCTTC,CASSSGEGIEQFF
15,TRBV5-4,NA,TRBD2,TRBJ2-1,TGTGCCAGCAGCTTGGCCAGCGGGGGGGTTAAAGAGCAGTTCTTC,CASSLASGGVKEQFF
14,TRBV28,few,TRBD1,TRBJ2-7,TGTGCCAGCAAGCCAGGGGGACCTTTTTACGAGCAGTACTTC,CASKPGGPFYEQYF
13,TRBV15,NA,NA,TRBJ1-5,TGTGCCACCAGCAGGGTAGGCAATCAGCCCCAGCATTTT,CATSRVGNQPQHF
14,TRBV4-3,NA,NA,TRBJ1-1,TGCGCCAGCAGCAACTCATACGGGGTCACTGAAGCTTTCTTT,CASSNSYGVTEAFF
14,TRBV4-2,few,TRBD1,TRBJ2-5,TGTGCCAGCAGCCCAGACAGGGGGTTGGAGACCCAGTACTTC,CASSPDRGLETQYF
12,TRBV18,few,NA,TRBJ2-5,TGTGCCAGCTCACCTCCCGCGGAGACCCAGTACTTC,CASSPPAETQYF
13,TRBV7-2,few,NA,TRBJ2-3,TGTGCCAGCAGCCGAGCCATCCCAGATACGCAGTATTTT,CASSRAIPDTQYF
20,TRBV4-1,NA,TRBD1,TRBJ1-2,TGCGCCAGCAGCCAAGACGAGGGGGCCGTGGGGGGCCCGATCTCCTATGGCTACACCTTC,CASSQDEGAVGGPISYGYTF
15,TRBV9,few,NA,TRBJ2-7,TGTGCCAGCAGCGTAGATAAGGGGCGAAAGTACGAGCAGTACTTC,CASSVDKGRKYEQYF
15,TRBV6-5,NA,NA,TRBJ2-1,TGTGCCAGCAGTGCAAGCGGACCACGTGGCAATGAGCAGTTCTTC,CASSASGPRGNEQFF
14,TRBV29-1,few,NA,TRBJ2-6,TGCAGCGCCCCGGAGGGCTCTGGGGCCAACGTCCTGACTTTC,CSAPEGSGANVLTF
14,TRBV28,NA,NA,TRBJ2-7,TGTGCCAGCAGTCCTTCGGACATCTCGCGCGAGCAGTACTTC,CASSPSDISREQYF
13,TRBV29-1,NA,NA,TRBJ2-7,TGCAGCTCCTCCACCGGGACAAAGGACGAGCAGTACTTC,CSSSTGTKDEQYF
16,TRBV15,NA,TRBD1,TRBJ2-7,TGTGCCACCAGCAGAGATTTGGACAGGGGACGTCACGAGCAGTACTTC,CATSRDLDRGRHEQYF
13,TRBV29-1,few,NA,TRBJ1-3,TGCAGCGTTGGCGGGACGGTGGGAAACACCATATATTTT,CSVGGTVGNTIYF
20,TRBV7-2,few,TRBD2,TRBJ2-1,TGTGCCAGCAGCTTAGCGCTCAGGACTAGCGGGGGCCAAGCCTACAATGAGCAGTTCTTC,CASSLALRTSGGQAYNEQFF
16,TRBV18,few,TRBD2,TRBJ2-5,TGTGCCAGCTCACCACCAAACGGGGGGGCCAGGGAGACCCAGTACTTC,CASSPPNGGARETQYF